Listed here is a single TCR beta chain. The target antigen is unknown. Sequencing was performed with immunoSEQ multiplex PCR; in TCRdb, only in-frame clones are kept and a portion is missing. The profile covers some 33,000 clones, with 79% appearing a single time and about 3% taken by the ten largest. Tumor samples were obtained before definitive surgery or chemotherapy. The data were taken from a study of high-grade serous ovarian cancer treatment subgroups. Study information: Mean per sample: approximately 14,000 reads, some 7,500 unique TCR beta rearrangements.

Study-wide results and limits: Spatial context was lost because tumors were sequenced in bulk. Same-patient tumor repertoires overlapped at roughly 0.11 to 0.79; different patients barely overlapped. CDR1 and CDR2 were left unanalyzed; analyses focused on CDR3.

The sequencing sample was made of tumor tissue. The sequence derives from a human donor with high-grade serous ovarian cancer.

The CDR3: CASSSFGAFNEQFF. The CDR3 DNA is TGTGCCAGCAGCTCATTCGGGGCCTTCAATGAGCAGTTCTTC. V gene TRBV5-5 combines with J gene TRBJ2-1; D may match TRBD1 or TRBD2 (5 bases each). V dropped 3 bases and J dropped 6 bases, with 13 bases sitting between them. The germline CDR1 and CDR2 sequences are SGHKS and YYEKEE (reference sequence). CDR3 length: 14 residues. Combining the CDR3 with reference TRBV5-5 and TRBJ2-1 gives the whole variable domain DAGVTQSPTHLIKTRGQQVTLRCSPISGHKSVSWYQQVLGQGPQFIFQYYEKEERGRGNFPDRFSARQFPNYSSELNVNALLLGDSALYLCASSSFGAFNEQFFGPGTRLTVL.